The clone carrying this T cell receptor beta chain was observed a few times. Antigen: not known. The data derive from a study of T cell repertoires in cytomegalovirus infection. Across the study: Newly reported HLA-C-restricted and thoroughly characterized HLA-B-restricted CMV epitopes were employed.

Germline CDR1 and CDR2: DFQATT and SNEGSKA (reference sequence). Trimming cost V 4 bases and J 1 base; bases outside gene matches: 6. The CDR3 runs to 15 residues. TCRdb used MiXCR to reprocess the reads, holding one entry per CDR3 protein. The data hold some 46,000 distinct CDR3 sequences, with around 18% observed a single time. This chain links TRBV20-1 with TRBJ1-2; TRBD1 agrees at 10 bases. The sample was CD8+ T cells from cultured PBMCs, taken from culture after CMV antigen stimulation. This clonotype originated in a human donor in good health (CMV status not recorded). Some clones in this sample may be carry-over from other donors' samples. CDR3 coding DNA: TGCAGTGCTACCCGGGGACAGGGGAATAACTATGGCTACACCTTC. Encoded protein: CSATRGQGNNYGYTF.